The T cell receptor (beta chain) under discussion was sequenced for a study of blood T cells in healthy people across ages (dated by TCRdb to between 2014 and 2016). General notes on the study: In model experiments, template switching captured roughly one uniquely barcoded TCR beta cDNA molecule for every two T cells. The study measured age-related changes in TCR beta repertoire diversity using deep sequencing normalized with unique cDNA molecular identifiers. The donors were divided into four age groups: young (average roughly 15 years), middle-aged (about 41), aged (about 56) and long-lived (about 79). The study analyzed two additional independent replicas of 1 million unique cDNA reads from the same blood draw for two donors, one aged 18 to 30 and one aged 80 or older. What the authors observed across the whole study: Observed TCR beta diversity per million T cells fell roughly linearly with age, and a significant reduction was already apparent by age roughly 40. Conclusive comparison of naive and antigen-experienced compartments was prevented by the profiling of bulk unsorted PBMCs. Because the CMV infection status of the donors was unknown, age-related changes in expanded clonotypes may potentially have been confounded. There was a strong correlation between observed TCR beta diversity and the percentage of naive T cells measured by flow cytometry. The long-lived group showed more naive CD4+ T cells, fewer expanded clones and increased TCR diversity than the aged group, suggesting age selection. Estimates of total diversity based on one million sequenced T cells were considered lower bounds and underestimates.

The library was prepared using 5' RACE. The sample was run on an Illumina HiSeq 2500. A second PCR of about 7 to 12 cycles was run with a J-beta primer mix and a sample-barcoded 5' primer. Each TCR beta cDNA molecule received a unique molecular identifier from a template-switch 5' adaptor carrying 12 random nucleotides. Each sample yielded at least 2.5 million CDR3-containing paired-end reads. First-strand cDNA synthesis was performed from all RNA using the Mint cDNA synthesis kit, with priming by a TRBC-specific oligonucleotide. All cDNA was treated with uracil-DNA glycosylase and then went through a first 18-cycle PCR with the universal primers M1SS and BC2_uni_R. The authors' pipeline ran thus. Each sample was normalized by randomly selecting 1 million high-quality reads, each carrying a distinct molecular identifier. Reads sharing molecular identifiers were discarded rather than binned into consensus sequences. CDR3 identification, clonotype clustering and error correction used MiTCR with a Q25 quality threshold and the strictest error-elimination algorithm. A nonparametric unseen species model using Euler transformation provided a lower-bound estimate of total TCR beta diversity. TCRdb reanalyzed the raw reads on its own, using fastp at Q25 for trimming and MiXCR for clone calling, and kept in-frame beta chains. Rows matching on CDR3 protein sequence are summarized as one entry with the most common DNA and genes. In this record, the V and J calls reflect TCRdb's handling and not the investigators' own analysis. The sample table lists 800,000 to 950,000 distinct CDR3 sequences, about 28% of them with a count of one. The ten largest make up roughly 10% of the sample.

The donors were roughly 39 Caucasian individuals from Russia, aged 6 to 90 years, who were systemically healthy. Ten milliliters of peripheral blood were drawn from each donor into EDTA-treated Vacutainer tubes. PBMCs were isolated by Ficoll-Paque density-gradient centrifugation, with at least 7 million obtained per sample. Total RNA was extracted from PBMCs with Trizol reagent, with at least 5 micrograms obtained per sample. The percentages of naive CD45RAhigh/CD27high T cells were determined by flow cytometry on a PBMC aliquot from every donor. The CDR3 numbers 14 residues from cysteine through phenylalanine. Solely the CDR3 DNA is kept, with 42 bases framed from the first base. CDR1 SNHLY and CDR2 FYNNEI were looked up in the germline V gene. Turning to this clonotype: There is no known antigen for this receptor. The junction differs from germline at one of its ends, possibly a read error.

This sample was shared with a second study, whose subject was T cells of mothers and their children. The other study reports the following: Nine systemically healthy Caucasian individuals, comprising three mothers and their six children, were included as donors. cDNA synthesis used all of the extracted RNA, with roughly 1.5 ug of RNA in each 15 ul reaction. Sample barcodes and 2-4 random nucleotides were added via the M1S primer in the second PCR. Over 10 million TCR beta CDR3 reads came from each mother, compared with some 3.1 million reads from each child. TCR recombination output is similarly shaped by thymic selection in related and unrelated pairs, with a minor effect exerted by inherited differences. Normalized repertoire overlap was always found to be slightly, but never significantly, higher in related mother-child pairs than in unrelated mother-child pairs. With a sensitivity of about 100 clones per million clonotypes, no persistent microchimeric T cell clones were detected. Deep NGS was used in the study to compare the TCR beta repertoires of mothers and children and to look for features that separate related mother-child pairs from unrelated individuals. On average, the children were roughly 11 +/- 4 years old, while the mothers were roughly 36 +/- 4 years old. After adapter ligation with NEBNext reagents, the libraries were sequenced on Illumina HiSeq 2000 with 100+100 nt paired-end reads. To prevent cross-contamination, the mother and child libraries were prepared one month apart and sequenced in separate runs. For each donor, between about 450,000 and 2,300,000 distinct TCR beta clonotypes were identified. Naive TCR beta clonotypes were estimated from low-frequency clonotypes matched to each donor's FACS-determined naive share, without sorting.

The receptor was derived from a woman in her 40s in good health. The chain uses TRBV2 and TRBJ1-2; the D gene is not confidently resolved. The specimen sequenced was blood. The CDR3 loop reads CASQEGVGNYVYTF. The nucleotide sequence reads TGTGCCAGCCAAGAAGGAGTAGGGAACTATGTCTACACCTTC.